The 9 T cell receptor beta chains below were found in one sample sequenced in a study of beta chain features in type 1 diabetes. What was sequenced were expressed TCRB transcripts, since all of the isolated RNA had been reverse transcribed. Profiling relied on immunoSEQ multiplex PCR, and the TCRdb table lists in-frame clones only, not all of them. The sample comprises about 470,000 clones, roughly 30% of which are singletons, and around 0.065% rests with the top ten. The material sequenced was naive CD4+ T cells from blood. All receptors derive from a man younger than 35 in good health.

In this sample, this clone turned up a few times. The CDR3 sequence is CAWRQDGTDTQYF. Here the CDR3 DNA reads TGTGCCTGGAGGCAAGATGGCACAGATACGCAGTATTTT. V is TRBV30 and J is TRBJ2-3; no clear D. Per germline, CDR1 GTSNPN and CDR2 SVGIG (reference sequence). Between the trimmed V and J ends, which lost 3 bases and 1 base, there was a span of 8 bases. The CDR3 covers 13 residues.

The CDR3 is CASSASKGGGVDTQYF. The CDR3 DNA follows: TGTGCCAGCAGCGCAAGTAAAGGCGGGGGTGTTGATACGCAGTATTTT. This chain uses TRBV9 with TRBJ2-3; 7 positions agree with TRBD2. V dropped 3 bases and J dropped 6; count of bases not matched to a gene: 13. Germline CDR1 reads SGDLS; CDR2 reads YYNGEE. The CDR3 is 16 residues long.

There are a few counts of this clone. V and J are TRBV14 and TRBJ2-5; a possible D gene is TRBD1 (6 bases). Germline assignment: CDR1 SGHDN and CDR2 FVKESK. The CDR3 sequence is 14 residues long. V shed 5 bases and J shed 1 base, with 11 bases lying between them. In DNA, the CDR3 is TGTGCCAGCAGCGAAGGGACATTCCAAGAGACCCAGTACTTC. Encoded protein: CASSEGTFQETQYF.

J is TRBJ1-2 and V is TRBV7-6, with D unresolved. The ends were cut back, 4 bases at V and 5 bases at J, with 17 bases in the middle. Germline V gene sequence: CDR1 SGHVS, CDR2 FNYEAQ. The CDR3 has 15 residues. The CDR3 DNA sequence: TGTGCCAGCAGCTCCCGACGGTTAATCGGGTATGGCTACACCTTC. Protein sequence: CASSSRRLIGYGYTF.

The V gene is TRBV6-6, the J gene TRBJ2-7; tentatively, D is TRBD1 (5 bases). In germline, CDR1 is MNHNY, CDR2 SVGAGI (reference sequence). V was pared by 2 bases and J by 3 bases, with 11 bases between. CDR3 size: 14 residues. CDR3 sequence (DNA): TGTGCCAGCAGTTACAGGGGTATGGACTACGAGCAGTACTTC. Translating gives CASSYRGMDYEQYF.

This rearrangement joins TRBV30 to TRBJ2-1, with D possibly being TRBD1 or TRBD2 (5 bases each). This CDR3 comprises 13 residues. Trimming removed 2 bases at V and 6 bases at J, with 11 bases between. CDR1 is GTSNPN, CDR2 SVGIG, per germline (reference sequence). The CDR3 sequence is CAWSTTGPNEQFF. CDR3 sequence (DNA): TGTGCCTGGAGTACGACGGGACCCAATGAGCAGTTCTTC.

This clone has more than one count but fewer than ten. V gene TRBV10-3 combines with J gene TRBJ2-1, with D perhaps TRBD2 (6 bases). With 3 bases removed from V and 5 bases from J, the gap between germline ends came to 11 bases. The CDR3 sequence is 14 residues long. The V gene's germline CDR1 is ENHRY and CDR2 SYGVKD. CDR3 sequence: CAISELAQNNEQFF. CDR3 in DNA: TGTGCCATCAGTGAACTAGCACAGAACAATGAGCAGTTCTTC.

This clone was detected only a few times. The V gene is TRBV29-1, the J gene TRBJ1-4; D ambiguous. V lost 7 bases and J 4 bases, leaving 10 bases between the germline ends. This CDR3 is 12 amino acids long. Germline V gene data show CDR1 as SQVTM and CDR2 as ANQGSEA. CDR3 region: CSAMNSNEKLFF. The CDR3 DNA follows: TGCAGCGCCATGAACAGTAATGAAAAACTGTTTTTT.

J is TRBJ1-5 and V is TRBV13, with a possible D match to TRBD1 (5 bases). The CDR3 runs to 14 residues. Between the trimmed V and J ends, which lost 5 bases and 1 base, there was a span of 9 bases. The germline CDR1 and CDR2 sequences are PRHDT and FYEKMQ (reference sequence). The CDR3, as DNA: TGTGCCAGCAGCAGAGGGGTAAGCAATCAGCCCCAGCATTTT. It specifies CASSRGVSNQPQHF. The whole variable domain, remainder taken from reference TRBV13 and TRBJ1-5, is AAGVIQSPRHLIKEKRETATLKCYPIPRHDTVYWYQQGPGQDPQFLISFYEKMQSDKGSIPDRFSAQQFSDYHSELNMSSLELGDSALYFCASSRGVSNQPQHFGDGTRLSIL.